This T cell receptor beta chain was captured in a study of control samples from healthy donors and cancer patients. Judged by abundance, this clone is medium-sized. The table came from immunoSEQ multiplex PCR; TCRdb's copy has only in-frame clones and leaves some out. The data contain approximately 70,000 clones, over 85% of them singletons. The TCR was taken from a man between 60 and 70 years old with colorectal cancer. The sequenced sample consisted of PBMCs.

In DNA form, the CDR3 reads TGTGCCAGCACTAACCAGGGGATATATGCCAACTACGAGCAGTACTTC. Its protein is CASTNQGIYANYEQYF. The rearrangement links TRBV2 to TRBJ2-7; perhaps TRBD1 as D (6 bases). V was shortened by 7 bases and J by 3 bases, with 22 bases between the two germline ends. Germline V gene data show CDR1 as SNHLY and CDR2 as FYNNEI. The CDR3 totals 16 residues.